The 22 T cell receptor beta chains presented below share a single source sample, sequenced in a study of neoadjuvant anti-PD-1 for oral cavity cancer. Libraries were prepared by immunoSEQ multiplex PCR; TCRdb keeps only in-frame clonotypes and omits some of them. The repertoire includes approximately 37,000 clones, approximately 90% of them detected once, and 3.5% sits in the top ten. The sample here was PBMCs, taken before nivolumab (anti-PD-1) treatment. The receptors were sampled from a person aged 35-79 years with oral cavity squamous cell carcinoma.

This CDR3 reads CASSTRTGGRTDTQYF. CDR3 DNA: TGTGCCAGCAGCACCCGGACAGGGGGTAGGACAGATACGCAGTATTTT. The gene calls are TRBV5-6 and TRBJ2-3, with 10 bases aligning to TRBD1. Unmatched junction bases numbered 8, after V lost 4 bases and J lost 3 bases. Germline V gene sequence: CDR1 SGHDT, CDR2 YYEEEE. The CDR3 has 16 amino acids. Full variable domain (missing parts from reference TRBV5-6 and TRBJ2-3): DAGVTQSPTHLIKTRGQQVTLRCSPKSGHDTVSWYQQALGQGPQFIFQYYEEEERQRGNFPDRFSGHQFPNYSSELNVNALLLGDSALYLCASSTRTGGRTDTQYFGPGTRLTVL.

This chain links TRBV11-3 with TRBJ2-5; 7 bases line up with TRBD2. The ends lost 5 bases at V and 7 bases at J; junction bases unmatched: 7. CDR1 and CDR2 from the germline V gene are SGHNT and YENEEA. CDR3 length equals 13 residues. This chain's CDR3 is CASSASGAGTQYF. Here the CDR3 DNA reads TGTGCCAGCAGCGCCAGCGGGGCGGGGACCCAGTACTTC.

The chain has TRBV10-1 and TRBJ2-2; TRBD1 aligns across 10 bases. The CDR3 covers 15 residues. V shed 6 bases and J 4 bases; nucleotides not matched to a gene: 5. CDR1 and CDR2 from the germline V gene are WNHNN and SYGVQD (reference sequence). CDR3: CASSPGTGVTGELFF. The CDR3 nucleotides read TGCGCCAGCAGCCCCGGGACAGGGGTCACCGGGGAGCTGTTTTTT.

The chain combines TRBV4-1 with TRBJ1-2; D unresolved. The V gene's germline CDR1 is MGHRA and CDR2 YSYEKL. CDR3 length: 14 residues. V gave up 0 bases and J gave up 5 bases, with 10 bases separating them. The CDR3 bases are TGCGCCAGCAGCCAAGAGAGGGCCCGGTATGGCTACACCTTC. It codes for CASSQERARYGYTF.

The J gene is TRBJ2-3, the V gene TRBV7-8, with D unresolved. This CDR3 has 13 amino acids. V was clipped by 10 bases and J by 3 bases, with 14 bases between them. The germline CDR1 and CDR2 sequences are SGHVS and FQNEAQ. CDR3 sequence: CATRQSDTDTQYF. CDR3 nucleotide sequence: TGTGCCACCCGGCAGTCGGATACAGATACGCAGTATTTT.

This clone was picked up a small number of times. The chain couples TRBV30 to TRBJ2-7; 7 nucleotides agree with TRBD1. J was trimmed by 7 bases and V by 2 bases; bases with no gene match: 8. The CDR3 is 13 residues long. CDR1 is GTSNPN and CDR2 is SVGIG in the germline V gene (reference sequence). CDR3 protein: CAWSTTGQAEQYF. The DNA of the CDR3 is TGTGCCTGGAGTACGACAGGGCAGGCGGAGCAGTACTTC.

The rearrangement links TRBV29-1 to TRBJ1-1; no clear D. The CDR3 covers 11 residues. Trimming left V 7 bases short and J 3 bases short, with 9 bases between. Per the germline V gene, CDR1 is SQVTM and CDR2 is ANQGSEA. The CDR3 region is CSGRLDTEAFF. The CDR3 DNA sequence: TGCAGCGGGAGGCTCGACACTGAAGCTTTCTTT.

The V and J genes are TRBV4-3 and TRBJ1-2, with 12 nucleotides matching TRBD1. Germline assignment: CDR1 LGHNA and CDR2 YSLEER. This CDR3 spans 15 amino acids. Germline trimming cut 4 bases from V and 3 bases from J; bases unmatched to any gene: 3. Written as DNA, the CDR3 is TGCGCCAGCAGCCCCGGGACAGGGGGCGACTATGGCTACACCTTC. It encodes CASSPGTGGDYGYTF.

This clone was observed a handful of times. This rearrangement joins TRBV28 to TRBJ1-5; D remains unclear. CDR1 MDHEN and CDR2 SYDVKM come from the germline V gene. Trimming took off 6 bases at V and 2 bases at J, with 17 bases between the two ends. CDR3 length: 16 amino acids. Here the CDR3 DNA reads TGTGCCAGCAGCGCCGTCCCGGTTGGGGGCAATCAGCCCCAGCATTTT. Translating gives CASSAVPVGGNQPQHF. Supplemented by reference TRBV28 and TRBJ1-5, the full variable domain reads DVKVTQSSRYLVKRTGEKVFLECVQDMDHENMFWYRQDPGLGLRLIYFSYDVKMKEKGDIPEGYSVSREKKERFSLILESASTNQTSMYLCASSAVPVGGNQPQHFGDGTRLSIL.

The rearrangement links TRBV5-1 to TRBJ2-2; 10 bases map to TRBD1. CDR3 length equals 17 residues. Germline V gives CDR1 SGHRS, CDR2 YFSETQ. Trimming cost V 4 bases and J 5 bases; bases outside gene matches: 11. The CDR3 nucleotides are TGCGCCAGCAGCCCCCGAGGACAGGGGGGTTATACCGGGGAGCTGTTTTTT. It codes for CASSPRGQGGYTGELFF. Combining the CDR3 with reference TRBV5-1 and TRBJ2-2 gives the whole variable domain KAGVTQTPRYLIKTRGQQVTLSCSPISGHRSVSWYQQTPGQGLQFLFEYFSETQRNKGNFPGRFSGRQFSNSRSEMNVSTLELGDSALYLCASSPRGQGGYTGELFFGEGSRLTVL.

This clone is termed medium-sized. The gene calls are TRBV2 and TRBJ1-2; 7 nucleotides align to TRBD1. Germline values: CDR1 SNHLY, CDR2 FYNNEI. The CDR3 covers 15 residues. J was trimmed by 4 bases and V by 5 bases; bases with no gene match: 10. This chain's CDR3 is CASSLGQARLYGYTF. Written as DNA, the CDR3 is TGTGCCAGCAGTCTCGGACAGGCGAGGCTCTATGGCTACACCTTC.

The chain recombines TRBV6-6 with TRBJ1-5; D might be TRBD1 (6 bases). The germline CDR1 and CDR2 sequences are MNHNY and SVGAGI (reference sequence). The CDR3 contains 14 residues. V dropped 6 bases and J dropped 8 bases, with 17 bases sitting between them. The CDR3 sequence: CASSPQGGREPQHF. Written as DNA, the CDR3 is TGTGCCAGCAGCCCACAGGGTGGAAGGGAGCCCCAGCATTTT.

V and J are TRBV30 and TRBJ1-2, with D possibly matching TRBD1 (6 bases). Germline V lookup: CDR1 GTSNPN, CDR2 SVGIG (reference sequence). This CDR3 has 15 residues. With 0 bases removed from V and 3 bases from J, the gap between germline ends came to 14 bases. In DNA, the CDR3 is TGTGCCTGGAGTGTACAACGGGGGCGCGACTATGGCTACACCTTC. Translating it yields CAWSVQRGRDYGYTF.

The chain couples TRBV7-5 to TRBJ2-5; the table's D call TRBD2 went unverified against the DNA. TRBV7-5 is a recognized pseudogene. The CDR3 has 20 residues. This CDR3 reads CARSFNLGLAGGMGQETQYF. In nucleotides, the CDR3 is TGTGCCAGAAGCTTCAACTTAGGGCTAGCGGGGGGGATGGGCCAAGAGACCCAGTACTTC.

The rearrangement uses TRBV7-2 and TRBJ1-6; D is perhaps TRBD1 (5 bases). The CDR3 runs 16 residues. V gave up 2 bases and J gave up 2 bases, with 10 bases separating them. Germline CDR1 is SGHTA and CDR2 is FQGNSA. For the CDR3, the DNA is TGTGCCAGCAGCTTAAGTTTACAGGCCTATAATTCACCCCTCCACTTT. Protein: CASSLSLQAYNSPLHF. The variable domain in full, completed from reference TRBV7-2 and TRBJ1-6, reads GAGVSQSPSNKVTEKGKDVELRCDPISGHTALYWYRQSLGQGLEFLIYFQGNSAPDKSGLPSDRFSAERTGGSVSTLTIQRTQQEDSAVYLCASSLSLQAYNSPLHFGNGTRLTVT.

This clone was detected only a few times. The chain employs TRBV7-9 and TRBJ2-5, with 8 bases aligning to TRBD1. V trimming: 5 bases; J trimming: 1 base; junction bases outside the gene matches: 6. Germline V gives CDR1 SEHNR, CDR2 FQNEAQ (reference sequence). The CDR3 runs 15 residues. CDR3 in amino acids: CASSQRTGTQETQYF. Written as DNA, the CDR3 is TGTGCCAGCAGCCAACGGACAGGGACCCAAGAGACCCAGTACTTC.

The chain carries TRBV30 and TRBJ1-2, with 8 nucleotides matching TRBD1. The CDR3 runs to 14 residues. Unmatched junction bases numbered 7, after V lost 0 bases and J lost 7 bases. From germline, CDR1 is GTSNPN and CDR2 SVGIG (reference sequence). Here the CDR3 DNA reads TGTGCCTGGAGTGTAGGCAGGGGGCAACGTGGCTACACCTTC. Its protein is CAWSVGRGQRGYTF.

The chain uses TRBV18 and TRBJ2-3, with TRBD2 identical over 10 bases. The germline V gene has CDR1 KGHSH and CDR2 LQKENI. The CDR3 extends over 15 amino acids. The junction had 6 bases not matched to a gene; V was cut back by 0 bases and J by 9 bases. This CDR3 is CASSPPSGGEPTQYF. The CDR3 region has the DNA TGTGCCAGCTCACCACCGAGCGGGGGGGAGCCCACGCAGTATTTT.

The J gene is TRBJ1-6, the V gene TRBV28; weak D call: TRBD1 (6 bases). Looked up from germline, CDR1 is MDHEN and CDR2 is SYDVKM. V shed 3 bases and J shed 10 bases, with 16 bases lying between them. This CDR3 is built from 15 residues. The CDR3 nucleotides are TGTGCCAGCAGTTTTAGTCAGGGGATAGAGTCACCCCTCCACTTT. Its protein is CASSFSQGIESPLHF.

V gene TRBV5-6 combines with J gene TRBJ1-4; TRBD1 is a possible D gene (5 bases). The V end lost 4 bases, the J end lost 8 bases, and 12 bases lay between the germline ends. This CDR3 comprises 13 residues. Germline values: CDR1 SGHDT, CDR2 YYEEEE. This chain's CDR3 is CASSPWGYEKLFF. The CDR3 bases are TGTGCCAGCAGCCCCTGGGGGTACGAAAAACTGTTTTTT. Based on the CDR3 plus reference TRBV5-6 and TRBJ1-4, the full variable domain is DAGVTQSPTHLIKTRGQQVTLRCSPKSGHDTVSWYQQALGQGPQFIFQYYEEEERQRGNFPDRFSGHQFPNYSSELNVNALLLGDSALYLCASSPWGYEKLFFGSGTQLSVL.

CDR3: CASSGTDNSPLHF. In nucleotides, the CDR3 is TGCGCCAGCAGTGGGACAGATAATTCACCCCTCCACTTT. This chain uses TRBV10-2 with TRBJ1-6, with D tentatively TRBD1 (6 bases). In germline, CDR1 is WSHSY, CDR2 SAAADI. The CDR3 runs to 13 residues. Trimming took off 4 bases at V and 5 bases at J, with 6 bases between the two ends.

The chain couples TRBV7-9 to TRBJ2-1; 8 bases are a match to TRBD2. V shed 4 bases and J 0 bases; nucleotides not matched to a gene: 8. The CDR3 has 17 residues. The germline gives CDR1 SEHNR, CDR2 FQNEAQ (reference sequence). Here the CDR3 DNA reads TGTGCCAGCAGCTCCGACTACGGGGGGGACTCCTACAATGAGCAGTTCTTC. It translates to CASSSDYGGDSYNEQFF.